This TCR beta chain was identified in a study of T cell changes during pregnancy in multiple sclerosis. Sequencing used immunoSEQ multiplex PCR; TCRdb keeps in-frame clones, though not all of them. Of about 130,000 clones listed, less than 97% are singletons. CDR1 is SGHVS, CDR2 FQNEAQ, per germline. Trimming cost V 5 bases and J 2 bases, with 15 bases left between them. CDR3 length: 15 amino acids. The receptor was derived from a female donor with multiple sclerosis, enrolled in a pregnancy study. The input for sequencing was peripheral blood, taken after pregnancy. The chain uses TRBV7-8 and TRBJ2-5; no clear D gene. CDR3 nucleotides: TGTGCCAGCAGCACAATGTTGGGCGTTCAAGAGACCCAGTACTTC. This sequence encodes CASSTMLGVQETQYF.